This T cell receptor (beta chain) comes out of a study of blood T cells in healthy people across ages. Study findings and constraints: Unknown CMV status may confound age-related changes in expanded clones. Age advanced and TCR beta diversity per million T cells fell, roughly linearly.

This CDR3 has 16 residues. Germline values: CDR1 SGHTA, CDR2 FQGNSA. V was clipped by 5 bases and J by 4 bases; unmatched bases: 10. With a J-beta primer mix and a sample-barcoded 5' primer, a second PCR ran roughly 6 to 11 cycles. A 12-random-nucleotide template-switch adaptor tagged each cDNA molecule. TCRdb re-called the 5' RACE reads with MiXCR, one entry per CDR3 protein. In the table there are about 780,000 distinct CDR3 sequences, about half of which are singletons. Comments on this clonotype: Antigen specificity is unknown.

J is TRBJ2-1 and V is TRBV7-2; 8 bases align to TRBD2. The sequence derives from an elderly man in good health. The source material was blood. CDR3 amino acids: CASSPSSGGGYNEQFF. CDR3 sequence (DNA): TGTGCCAGCAGCCCCAGTTCGGGCGGGGGGTACAATGAGCAGTTCTTC.